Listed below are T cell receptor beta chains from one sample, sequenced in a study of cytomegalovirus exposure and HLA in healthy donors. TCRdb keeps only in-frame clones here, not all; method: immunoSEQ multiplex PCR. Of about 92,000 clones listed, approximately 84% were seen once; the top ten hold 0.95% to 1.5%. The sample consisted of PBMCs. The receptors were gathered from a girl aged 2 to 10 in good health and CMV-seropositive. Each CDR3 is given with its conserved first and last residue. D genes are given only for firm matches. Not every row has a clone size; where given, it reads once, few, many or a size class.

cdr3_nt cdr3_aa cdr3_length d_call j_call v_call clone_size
TGTGCCTGGAGAGGGGACAGCAATTCCTACGAGCAGTACTTC CAWRGDSNSYEQYF 14 TRBD1 TRBJ2-7 TRBV30 NA
TGTGCCAGCAGTTTAATTTCCCCAGGGGCCGGCACCGGGGAGCTGTTTTTT CASSLISPGAGTGELFF 17 NA TRBJ2-2 TRBV27 NA
TGTGCCAGCAGCTTATCCCGCGGGAGGGATTACGAGCAGTACTTC CASSLSRGRDYEQYF 15 TRBD2 TRBJ2-7 TRBV7-9 NA
TGCAGCGTTGAACCCCTGTCGGGGGGCCCGAACACTGAAGCTTTCTTT CSVEPLSGGPNTEAFF 16 NA TRBJ1-1 TRBV29-1 NA
TGTGCCAGCAGTGAATCGCGGGAGGGCCGAGAGCAGTTCTTC CASSESREGREQFF 14 TRBD2 TRBJ2-1 TRBV2 NA
TGTGCCAGCAGCCGAACCGGGACTATTTTGAGTGAGCAGTTCTTC CASSRTGTILSEQFF 15 TRBD2 TRBJ2-1 TRBV14 NA
TGTGCCATCAGTGAATCCGGCCCCGAGGGTGAAGCTTTCTTT CAISESGPEGEAFF 14 NA TRBJ1-1 TRBV10-3 NA
TGTGCCAGCAGTTACTCGATGGGACTAGCCGGGGAGCTGTTTTTT CASSYSMGLAGELFF 15 TRBD2 TRBJ2-2 TRBV6-5 once
TGCGCCAGCAGCTTGGGGCCTTGGTGGCACGGGGAGCTGTTTTTT CASSLGPWWHGELFF 15 NA TRBJ2-2 TRBV5-1 NA
TGTGCCAGCAGCCCCCCCCTATGGGCAGACTACTACAATGAGCAGTTCTTC CASSPPLWADYYNEQFF 17 NA TRBJ2-1 TRBV7-9 NA
TGTGCCAGCAGCTTACCGACTAGCTCGGAGACCCAGTACTTC CASSLPTSSETQYF 14 TRBD2 TRBJ2-5 TRBV5-6 NA
TGTGCCAGCAGCTTAGGCTACTACGAGCAGTACTTC CASSLGYYEQYF 12 NA TRBJ2-7 TRBV7-6 few
TGTGCCAGCAGCACTACCGGGGTACACAATGAGCAGTTCTTC CASSTTGVHNEQFF 14 NA TRBJ2-1 TRBV9 NA
TGTGCCAGCAAACAGGGCGGCAGTAGCAATCAGCCCCAGCATTTT CASKQGGSSNQPQHF 15 NA TRBJ1-5 TRBV27 NA
TGTGCCAGCAGCTTCTCCGACAGGTTGAACACTGAAGCTTTCTTT CASSFSDRLNTEAFF 15 NA TRBJ1-1 TRBV28 NA
TGTGCCAGCAGCTTATCCGGGACTCCTCTCTACAATGAGCAGTTCTTC CASSLSGTPLYNEQFF 16 NA TRBJ2-1 TRBV7-9 NA
TGTGCCAGCAGCGTAACAGGTTATGGTTCCGGGGAGCTGTTTTTT CASSVTGYGSGELFF 15 NA TRBJ2-2 TRBV9 NA
TGTGCCAGCAGTTTGACGGGGGGCGTAGTGTTCTACGAGCAGTACTTC CASSLTGGVVFYEQYF 16 NA TRBJ2-7 TRBV28 NA